Below are 31 T cell receptor beta chains sequenced from a single sample in a study of cytomegalovirus exposure and HLA in healthy donors. Both 60 Vbeta primers and 13 Jbeta primers went into the PCR. TCRdb's table, derived via immunoSEQ multiplex PCR, lists solely in-frame clones and lacks some. The sample has more than 110,000 clones, about 80% seen once; the top ten hold 1% to 1.5%. Input material: PBMCs. The receptor source for this set is a male donor in good health and CMV-seropositive.

V and J are TRBV28 and TRBJ2-7; D ambiguous. This CDR3 comprises 16 residues. Per germline, CDR1 MDHEN and CDR2 SYDVKM. V was cut by 6 bases and J by 1 base, with 19 bases left in between. CDR3 in amino acids: CASSPRDMIWSYEQYF. The DNA of the CDR3 is TGTGCCAGCAGCCCCCGTGACATGATTTGGTCCTACGAGCAGTACTTC.

This rearrangement joins TRBV18 to TRBJ2-2; D is perhaps TRBD2 (6 bases). V was shortened by 6 bases and J by 6 bases, with 14 bases between the two germline ends. This CDR3 region has 14 residues. From germline, CDR1 is KGHSH and CDR2 LQKENI. The CDR3 loop is CASSIGGTAGELFF. CDR3 nucleotide sequence: TGTGCCAGCTCTATCGGGGGAACCGCCGGGGAGCTGTTTTTT.

The V call is TRBV7-9, the J call TRBJ1-5, with 7 positions matching TRBD1. Germline V gene sequence: CDR1 SEHNR, CDR2 FQNEAQ (reference sequence). The CDR3 contains 15 residues. Losses at the gene ends were 4 bases for V and 3 bases for J; bases not matched to a gene: 6. As DNA, the CDR3 is TGTGCCAGCAGCTCTATCACAGGGGACAATCAGCCCCAGCATTTT. Its translation is CASSSITGDNQPQHF.

The V and J genes are TRBV30 and TRBJ2-7, with D possibly TRBD1 on 6 matching bases. The CDR3 has 17 amino acids. The V gene lost 0 bases and the J gene lost 3 bases, with 21 bases spanning the gap. Germline CDR1 is GTSNPN and CDR2 is SVGIG (reference sequence). The CDR3 reads CAWSVRGHLNWGYEQYF. CDR3 in DNA: TGTGCCTGGAGTGTACGGGGACATCTAAACTGGGGCTACGAGCAGTACTTC.

This rearrangement joins TRBV18 to TRBJ2-7; TRBD2 is a possible D gene (5 bases). The germline V gene encodes CDR1 KGHSH and CDR2 LQKENI. V was clipped by 3 bases and J by 6 bases, with 12 bases between them. The CDR3 spans 13 residues. The CDR3, as DNA: TGTGCCAGCTCACCGGGAGCTAATCTCGAGCAGTACTTC. This translates into CASSPGANLEQYF.

The chain combines TRBV27 with TRBJ2-2; D is ambiguous. Germline V gives CDR1 MNHEY, CDR2 SMNVEV (reference sequence). Trimming took 3 bases from V and 3 from J, leaving 14 bases between them. CDR3 size: 16 residues. CDR3 bases: TGTGCCAGCAGTTTGAACCCACCCGAGGACACCGGGGAGCTGTTTTTT. Its protein is CASSLNPPEDTGELFF.

The chain uses TRBV7-9 and TRBJ1-1; 7 bases map to TRBD1. Germline loops: CDR1 SEHNR, CDR2 FQNEAQ (reference sequence). J gave up 7 bases and V 1 base, and 6 bases lay outside the gene matches. This CDR3 contains 14 residues. The CDR3 region has the DNA TGTGCCAGCAGCTTAGGAGACAGGGCGGATGAAGCTTTCTTT. Encoded protein: CASSLGDRADEAFF. Drawing the rest from reference TRBV7-9 and TRBJ1-1, the complete variable domain is DTGVSQNPRHKITKRGQNVTFRCDPISEHNRLYWYRQTLGQGPEFLTYFQNEAQLEKSRLLSDRFSAERPKGSFSTLEIQRTEQGDSAMYLCASSLGDRADEAFFGQGTRLTVV.

The chain uses TRBV19 and TRBJ1-2; 9 nucleotides match TRBD1. There are 13 residues in the CDR3. Unmatched junction bases numbered 1, after V lost 3 bases and J lost 5 bases. In germline, CDR1 is LNHDA, CDR2 SQIVND (reference sequence). The CDR3 DNA reads as TGTGCCAGTAGTATTGGGACAGGGTATGGCTACACCTTC. Its translation is CASSIGTGYGYTF.

The chain links TRBV6-1 to TRBJ2-3; the match to TRBD2 covers 8 bases. Germline V gene lookup returns CDR1 MNHNS and CDR2 SASEGT. Trimming cost V 7 bases and J 2 bases; bases outside gene matches: 5. CDR3 size: 14 residues. The CDR3 region is CASNPAGATDTQYF. CDR3 sequence (DNA): TGTGCCAGCAACCCAGCGGGGGCCACAGATACGCAGTATTTT.

The V gene is TRBV29-1, the J gene TRBJ2-1; 9 nucleotides line up with TRBD2. J gave up 0 bases and V 5 bases, and 2 bases lay outside the gene matches. The CDR3 contains 14 residues. The germline V gene encodes CDR1 SQVTM and CDR2 ANQGSEA. The CDR3 here is CSVSGRYSYNEQFF. CDR3 nucleotide sequence: TGCAGCGTTAGCGGGAGGTACTCCTACAATGAGCAGTTCTTC.

The chain uses TRBV5-4 and TRBJ1-1; 9 bases are a match to TRBD1. Germline V lookup: CDR1 SGHNT, CDR2 YYREEE (reference sequence). V shed 0 bases and J 13 bases; nucleotides not matched to a gene: 1. The CDR3 is made up of 11 amino acids. Here the CDR3 reads CASSLGQGDFF. For the CDR3, the DNA is TGTGCCAGCAGCTTGGGACAGGGGGATTTCTTT.

The chain uses TRBV5-1 and TRBJ2-3; TRBD2 agrees at 14 bases. Germline values: CDR1 SGHRS, CDR2 YFSETQ. The CDR3 consists of 15 residues. With V trimmed by 4 bases and J by 6 bases, 4 bases remained unmatched. The CDR3 nucleotides read TGCGCCAGCAGCGAGGGACTAGCGGGAGTCGATACGCAGTATTTT. This gives the protein CASSEGLAGVDTQYF.

This chain joins TRBV30 and TRBJ1-5; D not resolved. V shed 2 bases and J shed 6 bases, with 14 bases lying between them. The germline V gene has CDR1 GTSNPN and CDR2 SVGIG (reference sequence). This CDR3 contains 14 residues. The CDR3 DNA reads TGTGCCTGGAGTCCCAGAGTAGCGGGTCAGCCCCAGCATTTT. It specifies CAWSPRVAGQPQHF.

The V gene is TRBV7-9, the J gene TRBJ2-1, with D tentatively TRBD1 (5 bases). The CDR3 extends over 15 amino acids. The V gene lost 1 base and the J gene lost 8 bases, with 15 bases spanning the gap. Germline V gene lookup returns CDR1 SEHNR and CDR2 FQNEAQ (reference sequence). In DNA form, the CDR3 reads TGTGCCAGCAGCTTAGTACAGGATTCCTTGCATGAGCAGTTCTTC. As protein: CASSLVQDSLHEQFF. Full variable domain (rest looked up from reference TRBV7-9 and TRBJ2-1): DTGVSQNPRHKITKRGQNVTFRCDPISEHNRLYWYRQTLGQGPEFLTYFQNEAQLEKSRLLSDRFSAERPKGSFSTLEIQRTEQGDSAMYLCASSLVQDSLHEQFFGPGTRLTVL.

V gene TRBV29-1 combines with J gene TRBJ2-1; 13 bases align to TRBD2. The CDR3 sequence is 13 residues long. Germline trimming cut 5 bases from V and 7 bases from J; bases unmatched to any gene: 2. Germline V CDR1 and CDR2: SQVTM, ANQGSEA. The DNA for the CDR3 is TGCAGCGTTAGGACTAGCGGGGGTAATGAGCAGTTCTTC. Translating gives CSVRTSGGNEQFF.

The CDR3 DNA sequence: TGTGCCAGCAGCTTAAACCCCGGGACAGGGTATGGCTACACCTTC. It yields the protein CASSLNPGTGYGYTF. The chain has TRBV7-9 and TRBJ1-2; 9 positions match TRBD1. V shed 2 bases and J 5 bases; nucleotides not matched to a gene: 6. The CDR3 has 15 residues. CDR1 is SEHNR and CDR2 is FQNEAQ in the germline V gene (reference sequence).

The V gene is TRBV7-2, the J gene TRBJ2-1; a weak D match, TRBD1 (5 bases). Germline V gene sequence: CDR1 SGHTA, CDR2 FQGNSA. V was pared by 4 bases and J by 5 bases, with 6 bases between. CDR3 size: 12 residues. CDR3 nucleotides: TGTGCCAGCAGCTCCAGGGACAATGAGCAGTTCTTC. Protein sequence: CASSSRDNEQFF.

The sample holds a few counts of this clone. The chain couples TRBV6-5 to TRBJ2-7; the D is unclear. CDR1 is MNHEY and CDR2 is SVGAGI in the germline V gene. V gave up 2 bases and J gave up 0 bases, with 5 bases separating them. The CDR3 covers 13 residues. CDR3 region: CASSYVGSYEQYF. CDR3 sequence (DNA): TGTGCCAGCAGTTACGTCGGCTCCTACGAGCAGTACTTC.

V is TRBV7-3 and J is TRBJ2-1, with 11 positions matching TRBD2. Germline V CDR1 and CDR2: SGHTA, FQGTGA. This CDR3 comprises 15 residues. The trim removed 3 bases at V and 6 bases at J, leaving 4 bases unmatched. The DNA for the CDR3 is TGTGCCAGCAGCTTGTATAGCGGGAGGGCCAATGAGCAGTTCTTC. The encoded protein is CASSLYSGRANEQFF.

The chain employs TRBV7-9 and TRBJ1-3; D is uncertain. V shed 2 bases and J shed 1 base, with 12 bases lying between them. Germline CDR1 reads SEHNR; CDR2 reads FQNEAQ (reference sequence). CDR3 length: 16 amino acids. The CDR3 here is CASSLHSPWSGNTIYF. CDR3 nucleotide sequence: TGTGCCAGCAGCTTACACAGTCCTTGGTCTGGAAACACCATATATTTT.

The chain has TRBV6-1 and TRBJ1-6, with D maybe TRBD1 (5 bases). The CDR3 totals 16 residues. The V end was cut by 3 bases, the J end by 9 bases, with 18 bases between. CDR1 MNHNS and CDR2 SASEGT come from the germline V gene. This chain's CDR3 is CASSEFSGTGVSPLHF. The CDR3, as DNA: TGTGCCAGCAGTGAGTTTTCAGGGACTGGGGTTTCACCCCTCCACTTT.

V usage is TRBV7-8 and J usage is TRBJ2-4, with 12 bases that match TRBD1. The CDR3 totals 18 residues. The germline CDR1 and CDR2 sequences are SGHVS and FQNEAQ. Unmatched junction bases numbered 11, after V lost 4 bases and J lost 4 bases. The CDR3 region has the DNA TGTGCCAGCAGCTATAGGGGCCAGGGACAGGGGGCAAAAAACATTCAGTACTTC. Protein product: CASSYRGQGQGAKNIQYF.

This rearrangement joins TRBV5-1 to TRBJ1-5; 7 nucleotides match TRBD1. CDR3 length: 14 amino acids. J gave up 3 bases and V 4 bases, and 4 bases lay outside the gene matches. Germline CDR1 SGHRS, CDR2 YFSETQ. CDR3 sequence reads: CASSPGQLNQPQHF. DNA for the CDR3: TGCGCCAGCAGCCCGGGACAGCTCAATCAGCCCCAGCATTTT. The variable domain in full, completed from reference TRBV5-1 and TRBJ1-5, reads KAGVTQTPRYLIKTRGQQVTLSCSPISGHRSVSWYQQTPGQGLQFLFEYFSETQRNKGNFPGRFSGRQFSNSRSEMNVSTLELGDSALYLCASSPGQLNQPQHFGDGTRLSIL.

This chain uses TRBV2 with TRBJ2-7, with D hard to call. CDR1 SNHLY and CDR2 FYNNEI come from the germline V gene. V lost 2 bases and J 5 bases, leaving 10 bases between the germline ends. CDR3 length: 13 amino acids. CDR3 sequence: CASSELVVHEQYF. CDR3 nucleotide sequence: TGTGCCAGCAGTGAATTGGTAGTCCACGAGCAGTACTTC.

This sequence joins TRBV6-1 and TRBJ1-1; D is unclear. V shed 4 bases and J shed 0 bases, with 6 bases lying between them. The CDR3 spans 13 residues. CDR1 and CDR2 from the germline V gene are MNHNS and SASEGT. Here the CDR3 reads CASSAQMNTEAFF. The CDR3 DNA follows: TGTGCCAGCAGTGCACAGATGAACACTGAAGCTTTCTTT.

V gene TRBV4-2 combines with J gene TRBJ2-5, with D possibly matching TRBD1 (5 bases). The DNA end lines up better with TRBJ2-7; the J call may be wrong. There are 14 residues in the CDR3. Germline-derived CDR1 and CDR2 are LGHNA and YNFKEQ. DNA of the CDR3: TGTGCCAGCAGCCAAGATGTCAGGGCCTACGAGCAGTACTTC. As protein: CASSQDVRAYEQYF.

This chain joins TRBV10-3 and TRBJ1-1, with TRBD1 identical over 7 bases. The CDR3 totals 16 residues. In germline, CDR1 is ENHRY, CDR2 SYGVKD. The V gene end was trimmed by 2 bases and the J gene end by 1 base; junction bases not matched to a gene: 7. The CDR3 reads CAISEAQGISNTEAFF. The DNA of the CDR3 is TGTGCCATCAGTGAGGCACAGGGGATTTCGAACACTGAAGCTTTCTTT.

This clone showed up just once. V usage is TRBV7-9 and J usage is TRBJ2-5; 11 bases line up with TRBD2. TRBJ2-7 matches the DNA end more closely, so the J call is doubtful. CDR1 is SEHNR and CDR2 is FQNEAQ in the germline V gene (reference sequence). The CDR3 covers 17 residues. The CDR3 nucleotides are TGTGCCAGCAGCTTAGGTACCGGGACTAGCGGTTTCTACGAGCAGTACTTC. Its protein is CASSLGTGTSGFYEQYF.

The CDR3 is CASSQDAGRSYEQYF. Here the CDR3 DNA reads TGCGCCAGCAGCCAAGATGCAGGGCGCTCCTACGAGCAGTACTTC. V gene TRBV4-3 combines with J gene TRBJ2-7; the D gene is possibly TRBD1 (5 bases). CDR3 size: 15 residues. Trimming left V 0 bases short and J 0 bases short, with 9 bases between. In germline, CDR1 is LGHNA, CDR2 YSLEER.

The chain is built from TRBV19 and TRBJ2-7; D remains unclear. The CDR3 is 15 amino acids. Trimming removed 1 base from V and 5 bases from J, with 15 bases in between. The V gene's germline CDR1 is LNHDA and CDR2 SQIVND (reference sequence). DNA of the CDR3: TGTGCCAGTAGTATAGTGGGCACAAGACGAGACGAGCAGTACTTC. The encoded protein is CASSIVGTRRDEQYF.

The chain uses TRBV11-2 and TRBJ1-6; D remains ambiguous. The germline CDR1 and CDR2 sequences are SGHAT and FQNNGV. V was trimmed by 4 bases and J by 14 bases, leaving 6 bases between them. The length of the CDR3 is 10 residues. CDR3 loop: CASSSNTLHF. For the CDR3, the DNA is TGTGCCAGCAGCTCCAACACCCTCCACTTT.